This note documents a single T cell receptor beta chain sequence. This entry comes from a study of blood T cell repertoires in COVID-19. Study-level background: Collection of acute and convalescent COVID-19 samples took place in the United States, Italy and Spain. PBMCs, B-cell-depleted T cells, or T cells were the source of the cDNA or gDNA that made up the material.

Using immunoSEQ multiplex PCR, the repertoire was profiled, and TCRdb retains in-frame clones only, with some absent. The sample records roughly 30,000 clones, under 85% being singletons. CDR1 and CDR2 (germline): ENHRY, SYGVKD. The CDR3 has 13 residues. Unmatched junction bases numbered 3, after V lost 9 bases and J lost 5 bases. V is TRBV10-3 and J is TRBJ2-1; 11 positions agree with TRBD2. Material: peripheral blood. The TCR sequence derives from a woman at least 80 years old with acute or convalescent COVID-19. CDR3 nucleotides: TGTGCCATTGCGGGACTAGCGGACAATGAGCAGTTCTTC. Residues: CAIAGLADNEQFF.